This TCR beta chain was captured in a study of cytomegalovirus exposure and HLA in healthy donors. The study's findings and limits: The study listed approximately 160 cytomegalovirus-associated TCR beta chains. Several top significant clusters appeared, in a later analysis, to be linked to common viral pathogens. Highly shared variants forming one cluster were likely a sequencing artifact.

The CDR3 spans 10 amino acids, including both terminal residues. Vbeta (60) and Jbeta (13) primers were used in the PCR. Sequenced by immunoSEQ multiplex PCR; TCRdb stores in-frame clones only, minus some. The sample contains under 250,000 clones, almost 85% of which appear only once. Comments on this clone: Antigen: not known. In this CDR3 the conserved last residue, phenylalanine or tryptophan, is missing, so a read error is likely. It is unclear where the CDR3 begins or ends on the DNA, so no DNA is shown, and the CDR3 is as TCRdb lists it.

The chain carries TRBV12-2 and TRBJ2-7; the table's D call TRBD2 went unverified against the DNA. TRBV12-2 is assigned pseudogene status. The clonotype originates from a woman aged 45-60 years in good health and CMV-seronegative. Sequencing input: PBMCs. The CDR3 here is CATSPGIPRP.